What follows is one T cell receptor (beta chain) and its context. CD45RO negativity and positive selection for CCR7 defined naive CD8 cells, a population that excluded terminally differentiated effector memory CD45RA+ cells. Measured with immunoSEQ multiplex PCR; TCRdb has only the in-frame clones, and not every one. The sample lists around 1.9 million clones, 85% to 95% occurring once. The source of the sample is a study of shared clonotypes between healthy human individuals. The germline V gene has CDR1 LNHNV and CDR2 YYDKDF (reference sequence). The CDR3 is 14 residues long. Trimming removed 5 bases at V and 5 bases at J, with 13 bases between.

The sequence was obtained from a man aged 18 to 30 in good health. Some clones in this sample may be carry-over from other donors' samples. The material sequenced was naive CD8+ T cells from PBMCs. The chain couples TRBV15 to TRBJ1-5; D is unclear. The CDR3 DNA sequence: TGTGCCACCAGCCGATCCTATGAGGATCAGCCCCAGCATTTT. The encoded protein is CATSRSYEDQPQHF.